These 12 T cell receptor beta chains share one sample of origin, sequenced in a study of Tregs in tolerant kidney transplant recipients (dated by TCRdb to between 2018 and 2020). The method was the immunoSEQ multiplex PCR assay. TCRdb took over this immuneACCESS table, retaining in-frame rearrangements with V and J assigned. Such tables are incomplete; in checked studies, under half of the missing clones stem from an unresolved V gene, and the remainder is unexplained. Counted in this sample were 120,000 or so clones; around 91% of them appeared once. Together, the top ten hold less than 0.7% of the sample. The sample comprised CD4+ T cells from blood. The receptors were sampled from a human donor in good health.

V usage is TRBV9 and J usage is TRBJ2-3, with D possibly matching TRBD1 (6 bases). V was cut by 2 bases and J by 0 bases, with 7 bases left in between. The CDR3 length is 14 residues. Germline assignment: CDR1 SGDLS and CDR2 YYNGEE. In DNA, the CDR3 is TGTGCCAGCAGCGTGACAGGAAGCACAGATACGCAGTATTTT. Amino acids: CASSVTGSTDTQYF.

This chain joins TRBV6-6 and TRBJ2-7; TRBD2 might be the D (6 bases). Germline CDR1 and CDR2: MNHNY and SVGAGI (reference sequence). Trimming left V 6 bases short and J 2 bases short, with 14 bases between. CDR3 length: 14 amino acids. The CDR3 here is CASRPGDTPYEQYF. The CDR3 DNA reads as TGTGCCAGCAGACCGGGAGACACCCCCTACGAGCAGTACTTC.

The chain recombines TRBV29-1 with TRBJ2-5; no definite D call. Deletions cut 1 base from V and 5 bases from J, with 17 bases between. Germline V gives CDR1 SQVTM, CDR2 ANQGSEA. The CDR3 consists of 15 residues. Here the CDR3 reads CSVEGTNGRRETQYF. The CDR3 DNA is TGCAGCGTTGAAGGAACGAACGGGCGAAGGGAGACCCAGTACTTC.

The chain links TRBV7-8 to TRBJ2-1; D is undetermined. CDR1 is SGHVS and CDR2 is FQNEAQ in the germline V gene. With 8 bases removed from V and 5 bases from J, the gap between germline ends came to 4 bases. The CDR3 runs 10 residues. CDR3 sequence (DNA): TGTGCCAGCGGGAACAATGAGCAGTTCTTC. Amino acid sequence: CASGNNEQFF.

This rearrangement joins TRBV7-8 to TRBJ2-3; D is unclear. The CDR3 is 12 residues long. Deletions cut 1 base from V and 2 bases from J, with 1 base between. Per the germline V gene, CDR1 is SGHVS and CDR2 is FQNEAQ. Written as DNA, the CDR3 is TGTGCCAGCAGCTTAGACACAGATACGCAGTATTTT. Protein product: CASSLDTDTQYF.

The V and J genes are TRBV19 and TRBJ1-2; D unclear. This CDR3 is built from 12 residues. Germline V lookup: CDR1 LNHDA, CDR2 SQIVND (reference sequence). V was trimmed by 10 bases and J by 2 bases, leaving 11 bases between them. CDR3 region: CATRKWNYGYTF. In DNA, the CDR3 is TGTGCCACCAGAAAATGGAACTATGGCTACACCTTC. Full variable domain (rest looked up from reference TRBV19 and TRBJ1-2): DGGITQSPKYLFRKEGQNVTLSCEQNLNHDAMYWYRQDPGQGLRLIYYSQIVNDFQKGDIAEGYSVSREKKESFPLTVTSAQKNPTAFYLCATRKWNYGYTFGSGTRLTVV.

The CDR3 nucleotides read TGTGCCAGCACTTCGCTCAATGAGCAGTTCTTC. It codes for CASTSLNEQFF. This sequence joins TRBV6-7 and TRBJ2-1; D ambiguous. TRBV6-7 is designated an ORF whose function remains uncertain. Trimming stripped 7 bases from V and 6 bases from J, with 7 bases between. This CDR3 has 11 residues.

This clone was picked up a small number of times. The V call is TRBV15, the J call TRBJ1-3; a weak D match, TRBD1 (5 bases). There are 16 residues in the CDR3. The germline V and J ends were trimmed by 0 bases and 0 bases, with 9 bases remaining between them. Germline V CDR1 and CDR2: LNHNV, YYDKDF (reference sequence). In DNA, the CDR3 is TGTGCCACCAGCAGAGATCGGGGCAGCTCTGGAAACACCATATATTTT. Amino acids: CATSRDRGSSGNTIYF.

This clone has a handful of counts. The chain has TRBV7-3 and TRBJ1-6; D might be TRBD1 (6 bases). V was pared by 5 bases and J by 7 bases, with 12 bases between. This CDR3 has 14 residues. Germline V gives CDR1 SGHTA, CDR2 FQGTGA. Here the CDR3 DNA reads TGTGCCAGCAGCCCCGGGGGCCGCAATTCACCCCTCCACTTT. Translated: CASSPGGRNSPLHF. The full variable domain, its missing parts supplied by reference TRBV7-3 and TRBJ1-6, is GAGVSQTPSNKVTEKGKYVELRCDPISGHTALYWYRQSLGQGPEFLIYFQGTGAADDSGLPNDRFFAVRPEGSVSTLKIQRTERGDSAVYLCASSPGGRNSPLHFGNGTRLTVT.

The genes are TRBV6-5 and TRBJ1-3; D unclear. The V gene lost 0 bases and the J gene lost 0 bases, with 9 bases spanning the gap. The germline CDR1 and CDR2 sequences are MNHEY and SVGAGI. The CDR3 runs to 16 residues. CDR3 in amino acids: CASSYSVASSGNTIYF. CDR3 coding DNA: TGTGCCAGCAGTTACTCGGTCGCCAGCTCTGGAAACACCATATATTTT.

The chain uses TRBV13 and TRBJ1-1; D is possibly TRBD1 (6 bases). The CDR3 runs to 15 residues. Trimming pared 3 bases from V and 8 bases from J, leaving 19 bases between. Germline V gene lookup returns CDR1 PRHDT and CDR2 FYEKMQ (reference sequence). CDR3 bases: TGTGCCAGCAGCTTCATATGGGGGCGGGTTGAAGAAGCTTTCTTT. Amino acid sequence: CASSFIWGRVEEAFF.

The chain links TRBV5-1 to TRBJ2-5; TRBD2 aligns across 7 bases. The germline V gene encodes CDR1 SGHRS and CDR2 YFSETQ. With V trimmed by 0 bases and J by 4 bases, 9 bases remained unmatched. The CDR3 has 16 amino acids. The CDR3 coding sequence is TGCGCCAGCAGCTTGGGACGGACTAGAACGCCAGAGACCCAGTACTTC. Protein: CASSLGRTRTPETQYF.